Sequencing of this T cell receptor beta chain was carried out in a study of CD8+ T cells in alopecia areata (dated by TCRdb to 2016 to 2018). About the study as a whole: The treated patients, all with moderate-to-severe alopecia areata, were enrolled in an open-label pilot trial of oral tofacitinib given at 5 to 10 mg twice daily. Patients stayed on tofacitinib for 6 to 18 months and then had 6 months of follow-up off drug so that delayed response and recurrence could be assessed. The study used high-throughput TCRbeta sequencing to examine T cell clonal expansion in alopecia areata, in both the C3H/HeJ mouse model and human patients. In humans, TCRbeta sequencing was performed on scalp tissue and on sorted CD4+ and CD8+ peripheral blood T cells from healthy controls and from patients with patchy or totalis/universalis alopecia areata. Patients on tofacitinib were biopsied at baseline and after 4 and 24 weeks of treatment, and several of the patients also had a later scalp biopsy. Scalp clonality was compared among normal scalp (n=4), patchy alopecia areata scalp (n=8), and alopecia totalis/universalis scalp (n=8). RNA was extracted with the PAXgene miRNA kit for fixed scalp, the miRNeasy kit for PBMCs, and the RNeasy kit for mouse skin. TCRbeta CDR3 regions were amplified by immunoSEQ multiplex PCR using 35 Vbeta forward and 13 Jbeta reverse primers. Summary of the overall study and its limitations: Higher clonality and more expanded CD8+ clones were observed in lesional scalp than in normal scalp, particularly in alopecia totalis/universalis, a finding suggestive of antigenic drive. Compared with mice, TCR sequences shared between patients were less clear, possibly partly because of HLA diversity across the patient population. Resident alphabeta T cells in normal human skin are also sequenced, complicating scalp TCR repertoire analysis, unlike mouse skin dominated by gammadelta T cells.

Explained via the paper, the time point label denotes: baseline before oral tofacitinib. From alopecia areata patients, peripheral blood was collected along with lesional scalp punch biopsies. After PBMCs were isolated by density centrifugation and stained for CD3, CD4 and CD8, a FACSAria was used to sort CD4+ and CD8+ T cells. About this clone: Which antigen it targets is not known. Per-nucleotide qualities are absent, and no much larger clonotype sits a single base away.

V and J are trimmed by 4 bases and 6 bases, and the gene matches miss 11 bases of the junction. From cysteine to phenylalanine, the CDR3 is 16 amino acids long. The only DNA kept is the CDR3, 48 bases in frame from the first base. CDR1 and CDR2 are read off the germline V gene as KGHSH and LQKENI. The library relied on the immunoSEQ multiplex PCR assay. For TCR sequencing, RNA was extracted from every sample and reverse transcribed into cDNA to serve as template. SuperScript III was used for first-strand cDNA synthesis, primed with a 2:1 mix of oligo-dT and random hexamers. A synthetic immune receptor repertoire was used to gauge amplification bias, and whatever bias remained was removed computationally. From the authors' description of their analysis: Raw reads were preprocessed to remove errors, and CDR3 was defined according to IMGT conventions as the region from the conserved cysteine to phenylalanine. To get clonality, Shannon entropy was normalized by log2 of the number of productive unique TCRs and the result was subtracted from 1. CD4 or CD8 identity of scalp clones was inferred by cross-referencing scalp TCRbeta sequences with sorted blood CD4 and CD8 repertoires. TCRdb limited this immuneACCESS table to in-frame rearrangements with V and J called. A share of clones is missing; checked studies link under half to unresolved V genes, and the rest is unexplained. Clone size and V and J calls were adopted from that table, with D and trimming inferred from the DNA. Recorded for this sample are roughly 150,000 clones; roughly three fifths of them occurred a single time. 6.4% of the sample comes from the top ten.

The sequence came from a human donor with alopecia areata. The sequence joins TRBV18 to TRBJ2-3, with TRBD2 identical over 9 junction bases. The input for sequencing was CD4+ T cells sorted from blood, taken at week 0. The nucleotides read TGTGCCAGCTCACGCAACTTAGCGGGAGATGGTGATACGCAGTATTTT. It specifies CASSRNLAGDGDTQYF.